Presented here are 28 T cell receptor beta chains from one specimen sequenced in a study of cytotoxic CD8 clonotypes in ibrutinib-treated CLL. Here immunoSEQ multiplex PCR was the method, and the copy in TCRdb shows in-frame clones only, minus some. The sample includes about 140,000 clones, around 80% of them seen just once. The sample consisted of PBMCs, taken after 36 months of ibrutinib treatment. Receptors were obtained from a human donor with chronic lymphocytic leukemia.

The chain carries TRBV4-1 and TRBJ2-3; 7 bases line up with TRBD1. V dropped 6 bases and J dropped 2; count of bases not matched to a gene: 8. The CDR3 is made up of 15 amino acids. The V gene's germline CDR1 is MGHRA and CDR2 YSYEKL. DNA for the CDR3: TGCGCCAGCAGGAAGAGTGGACAGGCCACAGATACGCAGTATTTT. Translation: CASRKSGQATDTQYF.

The rearrangement joins TRBV5-1 to TRBJ2-2; 7 nucleotides line up with TRBD1. Germline assignment: CDR1 SGHRS and CDR2 YFSETQ. V shed 2 bases and J 5 bases; nucleotides not matched to a gene: 9. The CDR3 has 16 amino acids. CDR3 protein: CASSFGTGARTGELFF. In DNA form, the CDR3 reads TGCGCCAGCAGCTTTGGAACAGGGGCGAGGACCGGGGAGCTGTTTTTT.

The chain recombines TRBV9 with TRBJ2-1; TRBD2 agrees at 7 bases. After removal of 0 bases from V and 2 bases from J, the junction contained 2 bases not matched to a gene. Germline-derived CDR1 and CDR2 are SGDLS and YYNGEE. The CDR3 has 15 residues. This CDR3 is CASSVGGSTYNEQFF. CDR3 DNA sequence: TGTGCCAGCAGCGTAGGCGGGAGCACCTACAATGAGCAGTTCTTC. Using reference TRBV9 and TRBJ2-1 for the parts outside the CDR3, the full variable domain is DSGVTQTPKHLITATGQRVTLRCSPRSGDLSVYWYQQSLDQGLQFLIQYYNGEERAKGNILERFSAQQFPDLHSELNLSSLELGDSALYFCASSVGGSTYNEQFFGPGTRLTVL.

The chain recombines TRBV10-3 with TRBJ2-5, with 8 bases fitting TRBD2. J was trimmed by 4 bases and V by 0 bases; bases with no gene match: 4. Germline CDR1 and CDR2: ENHRY and SYGVKD. The CDR3 totals 15 residues. CDR3 nucleotide sequence: TGTGCCATCAGTGAGTCTGCGGGAGGAGTAGAGACCCAGTACTTC. It codes for CAISESAGGVETQYF.

The chain combines TRBV9 with TRBJ1-5; D uncertain. The CDR3 spans 16 residues. Trimming left V 0 bases short and J 3 bases short, with 13 bases between. Germline values: CDR1 SGDLS, CDR2 YYNGEE. The CDR3 loop reads CASSVATSETNQPQHF. In DNA form, the CDR3 reads TGTGCCAGCAGCGTAGCTACCAGTGAAACCAATCAGCCCCAGCATTTT.

The V call is TRBV27, the J call TRBJ1-3; D call uncertain. Trimming shortened V by 1 base and J by 2 bases, and 12 bases separated the two germline ends. CDR1 MNHEY and CDR2 SMNVEV come from the germline V gene (reference sequence). The CDR3 is 16 amino acids. In DNA form, the CDR3 reads TGTGCCAGCAGTTTATGGGGTCCCGGGCCTGGAAACACCATATATTTT. Residues: CASSLWGPGPGNTIYF.

The chain joins TRBV19 to TRBJ1-1; D remains unclear. The V and J ends lost 3 bases and 0 bases respectively, with 14 bases between them. This CDR3 is built from 16 residues. From germline, CDR1 is LNHDA and CDR2 SQIVND (reference sequence). CDR3 residues: CASSITAGVMNTEAFF. CDR3 DNA sequence: TGTGCCAGTAGTATCACAGCGGGTGTCATGAACACTGAAGCTTTCTTT.

The chain carries TRBV2 and TRBJ2-7; 13 bases map to TRBD2. The CDR3 totals 14 residues. Germline assignment: CDR1 SNHLY and CDR2 FYNNEI. With V trimmed by 6 bases and J by 6 bases, 5 bases remained unmatched. The CDR3 sequence: CASSPGTSGTEQYF. The CDR3 DNA reads as TGTGCCAGCAGCCCCGGGACTAGCGGGACCGAGCAGTACTTC.

The chain has TRBV5-5 and TRBJ2-2; the match to TRBD1 covers 8 bases. Germline assignment: CDR1 SGHKS and CDR2 YYEKEE (reference sequence). Trimming cost V 1 base and J 1 base; bases outside gene matches: 3. The CDR3 contains 16 residues. The CDR3 loop is CASSLPGTGNTGELFF. The CDR3, as DNA: TGTGCCAGCAGCTTGCCCGGGACAGGGAACACCGGGGAGCTGTTTTTT.

The table lists this clone with a count of one. The J gene is TRBJ1-5, the V gene TRBV7-9; D is ambiguous. Germline assignment: CDR1 SEHNR and CDR2 FQNEAQ (reference sequence). With 2 bases removed from V and 1 base from J, the gap between germline ends came to 6 bases. CDR3 size: 14 residues. In DNA, the CDR3 is TGTGCCAGCAGCTTAATGACAAGCAATCAGCCCCAGCATTTT. It is translated as CASSLMTSNQPQHF.

The chain employs TRBV6-1 and TRBJ2-3, with D hard to call. In germline, CDR1 is MNHNS, CDR2 SASEGT. This CDR3 comprises 14 residues. V was shortened by 0 bases and J by 3 bases, with 7 bases between the two germline ends. The CDR3 DNA follows: TGTGCCAGCAGTGAAGCGCCAGAAACAGATACGCAGTATTTT. Amino acid sequence: CASSEAPETDTQYF.

The gene calls are TRBV6-5 and TRBJ2-7; 7 bases are shared with TRBD1. The CDR3 totals 13 residues. J gave up 7 bases and V 2 bases, and 5 bases lay outside the gene matches. CDR1 MNHEY and CDR2 SVGAGI come from the germline V gene. CDR3 nucleotides: TGTGCCAGCAGTTACCGACAGGGTAGGGAGCAGTACTTC. It encodes CASSYRQGREQYF.

This clone occurred once. CDR3 residues: CASRPVERDSYEQYF. CDR3 bases: TGCGCCAGCCGGCCAGTGGAGCGGGACTCCTACGAGCAGTACTTC. The chain carries TRBV4-1 and TRBJ2-7; TRBD2 matches at 7 bases. The CDR3 has 15 amino acids. Germline CDR1 and CDR2: MGHRA and YSYEKL. V gave up 8 bases and J gave up 0 bases; unmatched junction bases: 10.

This chain uses TRBV29-1 with TRBJ2-1; D remains unclear. The ends were cut back, 5 bases at V and 0 bases at J, with 14 bases in the middle. The CDR3 loop spans 15 amino acids. Germline CDR1 is SQVTM and CDR2 is ANQGSEA. The CDR3 DNA is TGCAGCGTTCCCACCTGGGCTTACTCCTACAATGAGCAGTTCTTC. It encodes CSVPTWAYSYNEQFF.

The gene calls are TRBV28 and TRBJ1-2; 7 bases align to TRBD1. The CDR3 is made up of 14 amino acids. V dropped 6 bases and J dropped 8; count of bases not matched to a gene: 12. Germline V gene data show CDR1 as MDHEN and CDR2 as SYDVKM. This CDR3 is CASRPRQGWMGYTF. Written as DNA, the CDR3 is TGTGCCAGCAGGCCTAGACAGGGTTGGATGGGCTACACCTTC.

CDR3 protein: CASSFAVGYNEQFF. The CDR3 DNA is TGTGCCAGCAGTTTCGCGGTTGGCTACAATGAGCAGTTCTTC. The rearrangement links TRBV6-1 to TRBJ2-1, with D unresolved. This CDR3 has 14 amino acids. Germline lookup yields CDR1 MNHNS and CDR2 SASEGT. V lost 5 bases and J lost 3, with 11 bases in between.

This rearrangement joins TRBV5-1 to TRBJ2-7; perhaps TRBD2 as D (7 bases). The germline V gene has CDR1 SGHRS and CDR2 YFSETQ. V lost 4 bases and J 0 bases, leaving 20 bases between the germline ends. The CDR3 spans 17 residues. The CDR3 DNA follows: TGCGCCAGCAGCCTGGAGTCGGGGCGGGGGCTCTCCTACGAGCAGTACTTC. Encoded protein: CASSLESGRGLSYEQYF.

The chain joins TRBV18 to TRBJ2-1; 13 nucleotides align to TRBD2. V was clipped by 1 base and J by 0 bases; unmatched bases: 0. The CDR3 spans 17 residues. Germline V gives CDR1 KGHSH, CDR2 LQKENI. The CDR3 DNA is TGTGCCAGCTCACCACGACTAGCGGGGGGCTCCTACAATGAGCAGTTCTTC. Amino acids: CASSPRLAGGSYNEQFF.

The V call is TRBV4-1, the J call TRBJ2-3, with 14 bases that match TRBD2. The germline gives CDR1 MGHRA, CDR2 YSYEKL. V was clipped by 4 bases and J by 3 bases; unmatched bases: 9. The CDR3 consists of 18 residues. The CDR3 sequence is CASSLYSGLAGETDTQYF. The CDR3 bases are TGCGCCAGCAGCCTATACTCGGGACTAGCGGGAGAAACAGATACGCAGTATTTT.

The rearrangement links TRBV7-2 to TRBJ2-5; weak D call: TRBD1 (6 bases). The CDR3 has 15 residues. Germline CDR1 is SGHTA and CDR2 is FQGNSA. V was clipped by 4 bases and J by 5 bases, with 17 bases between them. CDR3 loop: CASSSHREYRETQYF. Here the CDR3 DNA reads TGTGCCAGCAGCTCGCACAGGGAGTATAGGGAGACCCAGTACTTC.

The chain combines TRBV5-1 with TRBJ2-7; D unresolved. V was trimmed by 0 bases and J by 2 bases, leaving 9 bases between them. The CDR3 length is 14 residues. Germline V gene data show CDR1 as SGHRS and CDR2 as YFSETQ. DNA for the CDR3: TGCGCCAGCAGCTTGGTTGGGAATCCCTACGAGCAGTACTTC. Encoded protein: CASSLVGNPYEQYF.

The chain links TRBV2 to TRBJ2-6; D not certain. Germline V CDR1 and CDR2: SNHLY, FYNNEI. V was shortened by 3 bases and J by 0 bases, with 3 bases between the two germline ends. The CDR3 is made up of 14 amino acids. DNA of the CDR3: TGTGCCAGCAGTGATGACTCTGGGGCCAACGTCCTGACTTTC. Translated, it gives CASSDDSGANVLTF.

The genes are TRBV30 and TRBJ1-2, with 7 nucleotides matching TRBD1. V lost 8 bases and J lost 14; bases outside the gene matches: 11. Per the germline V gene, CDR1 is GTSNPN and CDR2 is SVGIG (reference sequence). This CDR3 contains 10 residues. As DNA, the CDR3 is TGTGCCCATAGGGGGCAGGGTGTTACCTTC. It specifies CAHRGQGVTF.

CDR3 in DNA: TGTGCCAGCAGCGCCCGCGTTGGGCGGGGGGGCGTCACCGGGGAGCTGTTTTTT. This gives the protein CASSARVGRGGVTGELFF. The chain is built from TRBV9 and TRBJ2-2; 9 bases align to TRBD2. V was pared by 3 bases and J by 4 bases, with 13 bases of the junction left unmatched. Germline V CDR1 and CDR2: SGDLS, YYNGEE. This CDR3 region has 18 residues.

This clone was recorded a few times. V usage is TRBV4-2 and J usage is TRBJ2-7; D assignment may be TRBD1 or TRBD2 (6 bases each). Germline values: CDR1 LGHNA, CDR2 YNFKEQ. V was cut by 0 bases and J by 0 bases, with 9 bases left in between. This CDR3 contains 15 residues. The CDR3 DNA reads as TGTGCCAGCAGCCAAGATCGGGGGCTCTCCTACGAGCAGTACTTC. Amino acids: CASSQDRGLSYEQYF.

This rearrangement joins TRBV11-2 to TRBJ2-5; either TRBD1 or TRBD2 may supply D (6 bases each). CDR1 is SGHAT and CDR2 is FQNNGV in the germline V gene. Trimming stripped 1 base from V and 5 bases from J, with 14 bases between. This CDR3 has 15 amino acids. In nucleotides, the CDR3 is TGTGCCAGCAGCTTAGGAAGTGGGGGGCATGAGACCCAGTACTTC. Protein sequence: CASSLGSGGHETQYF.

The chain employs TRBV25-1 and TRBJ2-5; D not resolved. Germline lookup yields CDR1 MGHDK and CDR2 SYGVNS. CDR3 length: 9 residues. Between the trimmed V and J ends, which lost 3 bases and 14 bases, there was a span of 7 bases. CDR3 sequence: CASSDPPYF. In nucleotides, the CDR3 is TGTGCCAGCAGTGACCCCCCTTACTTC.

The chain couples TRBV28 to TRBJ2-7; D is perhaps TRBD2 (5 bases). The germline V and J ends were trimmed by 8 bases and 0 bases, with 20 bases remaining between them. The CDR3 is 16 residues long. The germline V gene encodes CDR1 MDHEN and CDR2 SYDVKM. In DNA, the CDR3 is TGTGCCAGCGGCCCTCCTGAGGGCCACAGCTCCTACGAGCAGTACTTC. Translated, it gives CASGPPEGHSSYEQYF.